This T cell receptor (beta chain) was captured by sequencing in a study of T-cell reconstitution after alpha-beta-depleted transplantation in children. This CDR3 is 15 amino acids long. Trimming left V 0 bases short and J 1 base short, with 8 bases between. Germline loops: CDR1 SGHRS, CDR2 YFSETQ. This clonotype appeared many times. It was with unique molecular identifiers that the TCRbeta library was prepared. Each CDR3 protein gets one entry after TCRdb re-called the PCR reads with MiXCR. Of 200,000 to 250,000 distinct CDR3 sequences in the sample, 8% to 10% are singletons; the top ten hold roughly 6.2%.

The chain couples TRBV5-1 to TRBJ2-1, with a possible D match to TRBD1 (6 bases). Material: PBMCs from the stem cell graft donor, obtained from the stem cell graft. This receptor was taken from a human donor who donated a stem cell graft to a child with acute lymphoblastic leukemia. The CDR3 bases are TGCGCCAGCAGCTTGGTCGGACAGTCCTACAATGAGCAGTTCTTC. Protein product: CASSLVGQSYNEQFF.